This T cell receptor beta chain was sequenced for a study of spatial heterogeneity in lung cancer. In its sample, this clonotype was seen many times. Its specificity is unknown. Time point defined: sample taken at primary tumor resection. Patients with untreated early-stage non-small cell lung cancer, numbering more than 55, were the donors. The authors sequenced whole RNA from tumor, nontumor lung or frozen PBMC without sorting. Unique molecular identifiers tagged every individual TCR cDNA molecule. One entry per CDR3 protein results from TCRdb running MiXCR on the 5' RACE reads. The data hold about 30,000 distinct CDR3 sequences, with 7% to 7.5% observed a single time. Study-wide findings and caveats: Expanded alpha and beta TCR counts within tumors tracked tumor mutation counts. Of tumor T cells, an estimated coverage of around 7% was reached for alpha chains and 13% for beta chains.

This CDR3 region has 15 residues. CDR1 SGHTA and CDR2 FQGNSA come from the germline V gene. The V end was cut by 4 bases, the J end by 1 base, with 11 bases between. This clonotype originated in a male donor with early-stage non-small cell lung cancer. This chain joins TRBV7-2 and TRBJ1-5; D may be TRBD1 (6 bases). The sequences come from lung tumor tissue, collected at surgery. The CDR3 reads CASSSQQGSNQPQHF. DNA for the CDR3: TGTGCCAGCAGCTCCCAACAGGGAAGCAATCAGCCCCAGCATTTT. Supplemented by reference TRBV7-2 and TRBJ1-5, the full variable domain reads GAGVSQSPSNKVTEKGKDVELRCDPISGHTALYWYRQSLGQGLEFLIYFQGNSAPDKSGLPSDRFSAERTGGSVSTLTIQRTQQEDSAVYLCASSSQQGSNQPQHFGDGTRLSIL.